The 23 T cell receptor beta chains below come from one sample, sequenced in a study of T cells after yellow fever vaccination. TCRdb called the 5' RACE reads again in MiXCR, with one record for every CDR3 protein. Here the sample spans 240,000 or so distinct CDR3 sequences, 6% to 7.5% being singletons. The sample here was CD4+ T cells sorted from PBMCs, taken 15 days after the yellow fever booster vaccination. Receptors originate from a man between 25 and 39 years old who received the YFV17D yellow fever vaccine.

V gene TRBV7-2 combines with J gene TRBJ2-1; 8 bases match TRBD2. Losses at the gene ends were 5 bases for V and 0 bases for J; bases not matched to a gene: 6. CDR3 length equals 16 residues. Germline-derived CDR1 and CDR2 are SGHTA and FQGNSA. The CDR3 nucleotides are TGTGCCAGCAGCCTGCGGGGGGTTAGCTCCTACAATGAGCAGTTCTTC. It encodes CASSLRGVSSYNEQFF.

This CDR3 reads CASSPGLIAKNIQYF. In DNA, the CDR3 is TGTGCCAGCTCACCGGGACTAATAGCCAAAAACATTCAGTACTTC. V is TRBV18 and J is TRBJ2-4, with 7 positions matching TRBD2. This CDR3 is 15 amino acids long. V lost 3 bases, J lost 0 bases, and 2 bases stayed unmatched. The germline gives CDR1 KGHSH, CDR2 LQKENI.

This clonotype was observed a few times. This chain links TRBV5-1 with TRBJ2-1; D is possibly TRBD1 or TRBD2 (5 bases each). The length of the CDR3 is 12 residues. Trimming took 0 bases from V and 13 from J, leaving 11 bases between them. Germline V gene sequence: CDR1 SGHRS, CDR2 YFSETQ. The CDR3 reads CASSLEGTPQFF. CDR3 nucleotides: TGCGCCAGCAGCTTGGAAGGGACCCCCCAGTTCTTC. Using reference TRBV5-1 and TRBJ2-1 for the parts outside the CDR3, the full variable domain is KAGVTQTPRYLIKTRGQQVTLSCSPISGHRSVSWYQQTPGQGLQFLFEYFSETQRNKGNFPGRFSGRQFSNSRSEMNVSTLELGDSALYLCASSLEGTPQFFGPGTRLTVL.

This clonotype was picked up a small number of times. The chain uses TRBV5-1 and TRBJ2-7; D gene uncertain. The CDR3 spans 12 residues. V lost 4 bases, J lost 3 bases, and 8 bases lay in between. Germline CDR1 is SGHRS and CDR2 is YFSETQ. For the CDR3, the DNA is TGCGCCAGCAGCCCGGACGGCTACGAGCAGTACTTC. Protein product: CASSPDGYEQYF.

In this sample, this clonotype turned up many times. The V call is TRBV5-1, the J call TRBJ1-6, with 12 positions matching TRBD1. From germline, CDR1 is SGHRS and CDR2 YFSETQ. The V segment lost 4 bases and the J segment 10 bases; nucleotides outside the gene matches: 3. This CDR3 is built from 14 residues. DNA of the CDR3: TGCGCCAGCAGCCCAGGGACAGGGGGCTCACCCCTCCACTTT. Its translation: CASSPGTGGSPLHF.

This chain links TRBV12-3 or TRBV12-4 with TRBJ2-7; D is undetermined. V lost 5 bases, J lost 1 base, and 15 bases lay in between. This CDR3 spans 15 amino acids. In DNA, the CDR3 is TGTGCCAGCAGTGATACGGGCAACTGGTCCTACGAGCAGTACTTC. Its translation: CASSDTGNWSYEQYF.

This clonotype was detected ten times or more. The chain joins TRBV7-2 to TRBJ1-2, with D possibly being TRBD1 (6 bases). With 5 bases removed from V and 2 bases from J, the gap between germline ends came to 21 bases. Germline loops: CDR1 SGHTA, CDR2 FQGNSA. CDR3 length equals 17 residues. CDR3 region: CASSHGAGGLVNYGYTF. The CDR3 DNA is TGTGCCAGCAGCCACGGGGCGGGGGGGCTCGTCAACTATGGCTACACCTTC.

This clonotype was picked up many times. The chain links TRBV20-1 to TRBJ2-4; D is ambiguous. The germline V and J ends were trimmed by 1 base and 8 bases, with 6 bases remaining between them. The germline gives CDR1 DFQATT, CDR2 SNEGSKA (reference sequence). The CDR3 runs to 11 residues. CDR3 amino acids: CSARGLDIQYF. The CDR3 bases are TGCAGTGCTAGAGGATTGGACATTCAGTACTTC.

This clonotype was recorded at least ten times. The chain carries TRBV7-9 and TRBJ2-3; TRBD2 matches 10 bases. CDR1 is SEHNR and CDR2 is FQNEAQ in the germline V gene (reference sequence). The length of the CDR3 is 15 residues. V lost 5 bases and J lost 6; bases outside the gene matches: 8. The DNA for the CDR3 is TGTGCCAGCAGCCGAACTAGCGGGATTTTGGATACGCAGTATTTT. Translation: CASSRTSGILDTQYF.

V gene TRBV4-3 combines with J gene TRBJ2-5, with D possibly being TRBD1 (6 bases). The CDR3 has 15 amino acids. Trimming took 1 base from V and 7 from J, leaving 16 bases between them. Germline CDR1 reads LGHNA; CDR2 reads YSLEER. CDR3 DNA sequence: TGCGCCAGCAGCCAAGCGCTCCAGGGGCTTGGGACCCAGTACTTC. This gives the protein CASSQALQGLGTQYF.

J is TRBJ2-5 and V is TRBV20-1; D possibly uses TRBD1 or TRBD2 (5 bases each). V shed 0 bases and J shed 3 bases, with 17 bases lying between them. Germline V gene data show CDR1 as DFQATT and CDR2 as SNEGSKA (reference sequence). This CDR3 is 16 amino acids long. DNA of the CDR3: TGCAGTGCTAGAGATGGGGGTATCGTGCAGGAAGAGACCCAGTACTTC. Its translation is CSARDGGIVQEETQYF.

This clonotype was counted a few times. The chain has TRBV9 and TRBJ2-7, with D possibly matching TRBD2 (6 bases). Trimming removed 0 bases at V and 6 bases at J, with 13 bases between. CDR3 size: 14 residues. The V gene's germline CDR1 is SGDLS and CDR2 YYNGEE. This CDR3 reads CASSVATGGAEQYF. Written as DNA, the CDR3 is TGTGCCAGCAGCGTAGCTACAGGCGGGGCCGAGCAGTACTTC.

This clonotype was recorded a few times. V usage is TRBV20-1 and J usage is TRBJ2-7; maybe TRBD1 (5 bases). There are 15 residues in the CDR3. Trimming took 3 bases from V and 2 from J, leaving 17 bases between them. Germline V gene lookup returns CDR1 DFQATT and CDR2 SNEGSKA (reference sequence). The CDR3: CSASLGEQNTYEQYF. The CDR3 DNA is TGCAGTGCTAGTCTAGGGGAACAGAACACCTACGAGCAGTACTTC.

This clonotype was counted many times. The chain employs TRBV5-1 and TRBJ2-3; 8 bases are a match to TRBD1. Trimming at V came to 6 bases and at J to 1 base, leaving 1 base not matched to a gene. The CDR3 runs 13 residues. The germline V gene encodes CDR1 SGHRS and CDR2 YFSETQ. The CDR3 bases are TGCGCCAGCATGACAGGGGGCACAGATACGCAGTATTTT. This encodes CASMTGGTDTQYF.

This clonotype was counted many times. The chain links TRBV29-1 to TRBJ1-1; 9 bases fit TRBD1. The CDR3 spans 13 residues. V was clipped by 7 bases and J by 0 bases; unmatched bases: 3. Germline values: CDR1 SQVTM, CDR2 ANQGSEA. Written as DNA, the CDR3 is TGCAGCGCTGGGACAGGGTTGAACACTGAAGCTTTCTTT. Translation: CSAGTGLNTEAFF.

This clonotype was counted ten times or more. The chain uses TRBV6-2 or TRBV6-3 and TRBJ2-1; D is perhaps TRBD2 (6 bases). CDR1 is MNHEY and CDR2 is SVGEGT in the germline V gene. The CDR3 totals 15 residues. Trimming stripped 6 bases from V and 4 bases from J, with 16 bases between. The CDR3 bases are TGTGCCAGCAGGACTAGAAGTTTCTATTACAATGAGCAGTTCTTC. It encodes CASRTRSFYYNEQFF.

This clonotype was picked up a small number of times. The genes are TRBV4-3 and TRBJ2-1; no clear D gene. This CDR3 has 16 amino acids. V shed 0 bases and J shed 7 bases, with 16 bases lying between them. CDR1 is LGHNA and CDR2 is YSLEER in the germline V gene. In DNA, the CDR3 is TGCGCCAGCAGCCAAGACGGACGGGCCGAATGGAATGAGCAGTTCTTC. It codes for CASSQDGRAEWNEQFF.

The chain recombines TRBV6-1 with TRBJ1-2; no firm D call. CDR3 length equals 13 residues. V was clipped by 7 bases and J by 9 bases, with 18 bases between them. Germline CDR1 MNHNS, CDR2 SASEGT. CDR3: CASTNGRRMSYTF. CDR3 bases: TGTGCCAGCACAAACGGCAGACGTATGAGCTACACCTTC.

This clonotype was recorded a few times. The chain has TRBV6-5 and TRBJ1-1; 9 bases fit TRBD1. This CDR3 is 19 amino acids long. Trimming took 3 bases from V and 0 from J; bases not matched to a gene: 14. CDR1 and CDR2 from the germline V gene are MNHEY and SVGAGI. CDR3 in amino acids: CASSYPTPGQGSLNTEAFF. The CDR3 DNA sequence: TGTGCCAGCAGTTATCCAACTCCGGGACAGGGTTCTCTGAACACTGAAGCTTTCTTT.

V and J are TRBV7-2 and TRBJ1-3; possibly TRBD1 for D (5 bases). This CDR3 contains 13 residues. Trimming removed 6 bases from V and 2 bases from J, with 8 bases in between. CDR1 is SGHTA and CDR2 is FQGNSA in the germline V gene. Written as DNA, the CDR3 is TGTGCCAGCAGGGAACAGGCTGGAAACACCATATATTTT. Its translation: CASREQAGNTIYF.

This clonotype appeared a few times. The chain carries TRBV12-3 or TRBV12-4 and TRBJ2-7; 7 nucleotides align to TRBD2. Unmatched junction bases numbered 7, after V lost 3 bases and J lost 2 bases. CDR3 length equals 15 residues. CDR3 in amino acids: CASSLRLAVPYEQYF. The CDR3 nucleotides read TGTGCCAGCAGTTTGAGGCTAGCGGTGCCCTACGAGCAGTACTTC.

The chain couples TRBV28 to TRBJ2-7, with D perhaps TRBD2 (6 bases). Trimming pared 2 bases from V and 8 bases from J, leaving 13 bases between. This CDR3 is built from 13 residues. Germline CDR1 is MDHEN and CDR2 is SYDVKM. CDR3 amino acids: CASSLGTLIQQYF. The CDR3 bases are TGTGCCAGCAGTTTAGGGACTTTAATCCAGCAGTACTTC.

In this sample, this clonotype turned up a few times. This rearrangement joins TRBV7-2 to TRBJ2-7, with D possibly matching TRBD1 (6 bases). Trimming took off 1 base at V and 7 bases at J, with 11 bases between the two ends. This CDR3 is 13 amino acids long. The germline V gene encodes CDR1 SGHTA and CDR2 FQGNSA. The CDR3 DNA follows: TGTGCCAGCAGCTTAGACAGGGAAACAGAGCAGTACTTC. Encoded protein: CASSLDRETEQYF.